The 12 T cell receptor beta chains in this list originate from one sample, sequenced in a study of blood T cell repertoires in COVID-19. Profiled with immunoSEQ multiplex PCR; TCRdb holds only in-frame clones, not every one. Seen here are fewer than 400,000 clones, 80% to 90% observed once, and the top ten hold over 4.5%. The sequenced sample was PBMCs or T cells enriched from blood (not recorded which). These receptors came from a man in his thirties or forties who had recovered from COVID-19.

The chain combines TRBV11-3 with TRBJ2-3; 8 bases fit TRBD1. This CDR3 has 14 residues. With 5 bases clipped from V and 4 bases from J, the junction kept 5 bases outside the gene matches. Germline CDR1 reads SGHNT; CDR2 reads YENEEA. The CDR3 region is CASSMDRAPDTQYF. The CDR3 bases are TGTGCCAGCAGCATGGACAGGGCCCCAGATACGCAGTATTTT.

The chain recombines TRBV7-8 with TRBJ2-4; 10 positions agree with TRBD2. The CDR3 loop spans 16 amino acids. Germline V gene lookup returns CDR1 SGHVS and CDR2 FQNEAQ. The junction had 7 bases not matched to a gene; V was cut back by 8 bases and J by 0 bases. The CDR3 reads CASSPAGGRAKNIQYF. The DNA of the CDR3 is TGTGCCAGCTCACCAGCGGGGGGGAGAGCCAAAAACATTCAGTACTTC. Supplemented by reference TRBV7-8 and TRBJ2-4, the full variable domain reads GAGVSQSPRYKVAKRGQDVALRCDPISGHVSLFWYQQALGQGPEFLTYFQNEAQLDKSGLPSDRFFAERPEGSVSTLKIQRTQQEDSAVYLCASSPAGGRAKNIQYFGAGTRLSVL.

The V gene is TRBV2, the J gene TRBJ1-6; no definite D call. The CDR3 has 11 amino acids. Trimming took 8 bases from V and 8 from J, leaving 7 bases between them. Germline V gene data show CDR1 as SNHLY and CDR2 as FYNNEI. This chain's CDR3 is CASGRDSPLHF. CDR3 DNA sequence: TGTGCCAGCGGGCGGGATTCACCCCTCCACTTT. Using reference TRBV2 and TRBJ1-6 for the parts outside the CDR3, the full variable domain is EPEVTQTPSHQVTQMGQEVILRCVPISNHLYFYWYRQILGQKVEFLVSFYNNEISEKSEIFDDQFSVERPDGSNFTLKIRSTKLEDSAMYFCASGRDSPLHFGNGTRLTVT.

The chain uses TRBV2 and TRBJ2-5; 15 bases line up with TRBD2. CDR1 and CDR2 (germline): SNHLY, FYNNEI. The J segment lost 1 base and the V segment lost 7 bases, leaving 1 base of the junction unmatched. This CDR3 comprises 15 residues. CDR3: CASMGLAGGQETQYF. The CDR3 DNA is TGTGCCAGCATGGGACTAGCGGGGGGCCAAGAGACCCAGTACTTC.

The rearrangement joins TRBV4-1 to TRBJ1-1; TRBD1 matches 7 bases. V was clipped by 0 bases and J by 4 bases; unmatched bases: 14. The germline CDR1 and CDR2 sequences are MGHRA and YSYEKL. The CDR3 loop spans 18 amino acids. The chain's CDR3 is CASSQDSFGYRGITEAFF. CDR3 nucleotide sequence: TGCGCCAGCAGCCAAGATTCCTTCGGTTACAGGGGTATCACTGAAGCTTTCTTT.

J is TRBJ1-2 and V is TRBV12-3 or TRBV12-4, with TRBD1 as a possible D gene (6 bases). Trimming cost V 6 bases and J 8 bases, with 16 bases left between them. The CDR3 loop spans 13 amino acids. Here the CDR3 reads CASSSTGPEGYTF. For the CDR3, the DNA is TGTGCCAGCAGCTCTACAGGGCCTGAGGGCTACACCTTC.

The rearrangement uses TRBV19 and TRBJ2-5; 10 bases align to TRBD2. Germline CDR1 LNHDA, CDR2 SQIVND (reference sequence). The CDR3 has 16 amino acids. The junction had 11 bases not matched to a gene; V was cut back by 5 bases and J by 5 bases. Here the CDR3 reads CASSGRLAGDIETQYF. CDR3 DNA: TGTGCCAGTAGTGGGCGCCTAGCGGGGGACATTGAGACCCAGTACTTC.

The chain recombines TRBV19 with TRBJ2-3; 11 bases map to TRBD1. Germline CDR1 and CDR2: LNHDA and SQIVND (reference sequence). The CDR3 spans 15 residues. V was pared by 5 bases and J by 4 bases, with 5 bases of the junction left unmatched. The CDR3 region is CASSGGQGASDTQYF. The CDR3 DNA reads as TGTGCCAGTAGTGGTGGACAGGGGGCTTCAGATACGCAGTATTTT.

The chain combines TRBV7-9 with TRBJ1-1; 8 bases map to TRBD1. The CDR3 has 14 residues. The trim removed 5 bases at V and 7 bases at J, leaving 9 bases unmatched. The germline CDR1 and CDR2 sequences are SEHNR and FQNEAQ (reference sequence). The CDR3 region is CASSPGQGIYEAFF. The CDR3 region has the DNA TGTGCCAGCAGCCCCGGACAGGGCATATATGAAGCTTTCTTT.

The V call is TRBV5-1, the J call TRBJ2-1, with 9 bases that match TRBD1. V shed 5 bases and J 6 bases; nucleotides not matched to a gene: 12. The V gene's germline CDR1 is SGHRS and CDR2 YFSETQ. The length of the CDR3 is 16 residues. The CDR3 nucleotides read TGCGCCAGCAGACTTACCGGGACAGGGTCAATCAATGAGCAGTTCTTC. Protein: CASRLTGTGSINEQFF.

This chain links TRBV24-1 with TRBJ2-1, with D possibly being TRBD1 (5 bases). V lost 1 base and J lost 10, with 16 bases in between. The V gene's germline CDR1 is KGHDR and CDR2 SFDVKD. The CDR3 has 15 residues. Written as DNA, the CDR3 is TGTGCCACCAGTGATTTCGCAGGGTCATTTGGGGAGCAGTTCTTC. It yields the protein CATSDFAGSFGEQFF.

A single count supports this clone. The rearrangement uses TRBV5-6 and TRBJ2-7, with D perhaps TRBD1 (6 bases). The germline CDR1 and CDR2 sequences are SGHDT and YYEEEE. The V and J ends lost 0 bases and 3 bases respectively, with 10 bases between them. CDR3 size: 14 residues. The CDR3 nucleotides read TGTGCCAGCAGCTTGGGGGGGCCTATCTACGAGCAGTACTTC. It is translated as CASSLGGPIYEQYF.